This TCR beta chain emerged from a study of blood T cell repertoires in COVID-19. Study in general: Acute-phase and convalescent COVID-19 samples originated in the United States, Italy and Spain. Nucleic acid was either cDNA or gDNA, and it came from T cells, B-cell-depleted T cells, or PBMCs.

Authors' analysis steps: Counts of nucleated cells, estimated from reference gene primer amplification, were obtained. Sequenced by immunoSEQ multiplex PCR; TCRdb stores in-frame clones only, minus some. V and J calls and clone size are those listed in that table; D and trimming were worked out from the DNA. The sample consists of some 230,000 clones, roughly 84% of them appearing once. V lost 2 bases and J 0 bases, leaving 8 bases between the germline ends. CDR1 and CDR2 (germline): SEHNR, FQNEAQ (reference sequence). CDR3 length: 14 amino acids. The chain employs TRBV7-9 and TRBJ2-7, with D uncertain. This TCR derives from a woman aged 50 to 60 with acute or convalescent COVID-19. Sequenced input: peripheral blood. The CDR3 DNA reads TGTGCCAGCAGCTTATCTTCCTACTCCTACGAGCAGTACTTC. It translates to CASSLSSYSYEQYF.